This T cell receptor (beta chain) was recorded in a study of beta chain features in type 1 diabetes. Study observations and caveats: Moderate yet significant TCRB CDR3 shortening was seen in Type 1 diabetes patients in all four CD4+ subsets. A potential PCR bias toward shorter templates would be equal in patient and control samples.

V was trimmed by 1 base and J by 4 bases, leaving 11 bases between them. The CDR3 loop spans 14 amino acids. Germline V gene data show CDR1 as MGHRA and CDR2 as YSYEKL. A word on this clone: Its antigen is undetermined.

Sequencing targeted expressed TCRB transcripts, as all isolated RNA had been reverse transcribed. TCRdb's copy holds only in-frame clones and misses some; the assay was immunoSEQ multiplex PCR. The table includes under 300,000 clones, approximately 13% detected once. The specimen was naive CD4+ T cells from blood. J is TRBJ2-7 and V is TRBV4-1; D perhaps matches TRBD2 (5 bases). The clonotype was recovered from a man aged 25 to 40 with type 1 diabetes. Here the CDR3 DNA reads TGCGCCAGCAGCCAAGGGGAGTTGGAATACGAGCAGTACTTC. Amino acid sequence: CASSQGELEYEQYF.